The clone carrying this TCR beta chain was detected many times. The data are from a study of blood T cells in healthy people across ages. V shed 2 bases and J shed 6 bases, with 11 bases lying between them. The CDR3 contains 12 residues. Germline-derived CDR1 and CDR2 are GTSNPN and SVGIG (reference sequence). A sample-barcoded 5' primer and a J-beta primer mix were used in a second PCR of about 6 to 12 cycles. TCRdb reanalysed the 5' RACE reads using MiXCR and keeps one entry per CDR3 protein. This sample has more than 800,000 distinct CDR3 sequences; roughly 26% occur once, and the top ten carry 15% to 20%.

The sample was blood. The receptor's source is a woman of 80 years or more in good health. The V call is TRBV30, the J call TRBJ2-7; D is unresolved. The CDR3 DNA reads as TGTGCCTGGAGTTGGGTAAACTCCGAGCAGTACTTC. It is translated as CAWSWVNSEQYF.